One and the same sample provided the 12 T cell receptor beta chains below, sequenced in a study of chemoradiotherapy in HPV16-positive cancers. Using immunoSEQ multiplex PCR, the repertoire was profiled, and TCRdb retains in-frame clones only, with some absent. The sample lists over a thousand clones, around 86% occurring once. The source was tumor tissue, collected from a patient who underwent chemoradiotherapy. Every receptor here comes from a human donor with HPV-associated anogenital cancer.

V gene TRBV5-6 combines with J gene TRBJ2-3, with D maybe TRBD1 (6 bases). The germline V and J ends were trimmed by 3 bases and 10 bases, with 18 bases remaining between them. There are 14 residues in the CDR3. The germline gives CDR1 SGHDT, CDR2 YYEEEE. The chain's CDR3 is CASSYGLGAGAQYF. The CDR3 bases are TGTGCCAGCAGCTACGGACTCGGGGCAGGGGCGCAGTATTTT.

The J gene is TRBJ2-1, the V gene TRBV11-2; D possibly corresponds to TRBD1 (5 bases). This CDR3 has 15 amino acids. The germline V gene encodes CDR1 SGHAT and CDR2 FQNNGV. V dropped 6 bases and J dropped 2 bases, with 14 bases sitting between them. The CDR3 spells CASRRAGQAYNEQFF. For the CDR3, the DNA is TGTGCCAGCAGGCGAGCAGGGCAAGCCTACAATGAGCAGTTCTTC.

V gene TRBV10-3 combines with J gene TRBJ2-5, with D perhaps TRBD2 (7 bases). This CDR3 is 15 amino acids long. Deletions cut 3 bases from V and 4 bases from J, with 15 bases between. CDR1 is ENHRY, CDR2 SYGVKD, per germline. The DNA for the CDR3 is TGTGCCATCAGTGACGGGGGGCAAGGGGCAGAGACCCAGTACTTC. Its translation: CAISDGGQGAETQYF.

The gene calls are TRBV7-2 and TRBJ1-3; unclear D gene. Germline V gives CDR1 SGHTA, CDR2 FQGNSA. Trimming left V 3 bases short and J 0 bases short, with 9 bases between. The CDR3 extends over 15 amino acids. The CDR3 region is CASSFYGDSGNTIYF. In nucleotides, the CDR3 is TGTGCCAGCAGCTTCTACGGGGACTCTGGAAACACCATATATTTT.

The chain carries TRBV12-2 and TRBJ2-6; TRBD1, the D gene given by the table, was not confirmed from the DNA. TRBV12-2 is marked as a pseudogene. This CDR3 region has 17 residues. The CDR3 protein is CASRNHPTQSRANVLTF. The CDR3 nucleotides read TGTGCAAGTCGCAATCATCCCACACAAAGTCGGGCCAACGTCCTGACTTTC.

The chain couples TRBV7-3 to TRBJ2-2; 7 nucleotides agree with TRBD1. This CDR3 has 13 residues. Germline CDR1 SGHTA, CDR2 FQGTGA. J gave up 7 bases and V 5 bases, and 4 bases lay outside the gene matches. This CDR3 is CASSRGGGGELFF. The DNA for the CDR3 is TGTGCCAGCAGCCGAGGGGGCGGCGGGGAGCTGTTTTTT. Based on the CDR3 plus reference TRBV7-3 and TRBJ2-2, the full variable domain is GAGVSQTPSNKVTEKGKYVELRCDPISGHTALYWYRQSLGQGPEFLIYFQGTGAADDSGLPNDRFFAVRPEGSVSTLKIQRTERGDSAVYLCASSRGGGGELFFGEGSRLTVL.

This sequence joins TRBV10-2 and TRBJ2-2, with TRBD2 matching over 9 bases. Looked up from germline, CDR1 is WSHSY and CDR2 is SAAADI. The CDR3 is made up of 18 amino acids. The V segment lost 0 bases and the J segment 4 bases; nucleotides outside the gene matches: 9. The CDR3 bases are TGCGCCAGCAGTGAGTCCCATAGGTTAGCGGGGGTCACCGGGGAGCTGTTTTTT. Its translation: CASSESHRLAGVTGELFF.

The chain employs TRBV4-3 and TRBJ2-3; 9 bases are shared with TRBD1. J lost 4 bases, V lost 1 base, and 6 bases had no gene match. CDR1 is LGHNA, CDR2 YSLEER, per germline. This CDR3 contains 16 residues. In DNA, the CDR3 is TGCGCCAGCAGCCAAGCCCGACAGGGGGGCGCAGATACGCAGTATTTT. Amino acids: CASSQARQGGADTQYF.

The rearrangement uses TRBV14 and TRBJ1-2, with TRBD1 as a possible D gene (6 bases). The V end lost 3 bases, the J end lost 3 bases, and 11 bases lay between the germline ends. The CDR3 loop spans 14 amino acids. The germline gives CDR1 SGHDN, CDR2 FVKESK. As DNA, the CDR3 is TGTGCCAGCAGCCACAGACAGGATTACTATGGCTACACCTTC. Residues: CASSHRQDYYGYTF.

There are a few counts of this clone. The gene calls are TRBV2 and TRBJ2-7; possibly TRBD1 or TRBD2 for D (5 bases each). The CDR3 has 15 residues. Germline V gene sequence: CDR1 SNHLY, CDR2 FYNNEI. Trimming cost V 8 bases and J 2 bases, with 19 bases left between them. CDR3: CASFNPGQETYEQYF. DNA of the CDR3: TGTGCCAGCTTTAATCCGGGGCAGGAGACCTACGAGCAGTACTTC.

The chain carries TRBV21-1 and TRBJ2-1; the table's D call, TRBD1, was not checked against the DNA. TRBV21-1 is recorded as a pseudogene. This CDR3 contains 13 residues. CDR3 region: CAGLDRVIDEQFF. CDR3 nucleotides: TGTGCCGGGCTCGACAGGGTAATTGATGAGCAGTTCTTC.

The chain combines TRBV6-1 with TRBJ2-3, with 12 bases matching TRBD2. The CDR3 covers 19 residues. Germline loops: CDR1 MNHNS, CDR2 SASEGT. The V segment lost 1 base and the J segment 5 bases; nucleotides outside the gene matches: 13. The CDR3 region has the DNA TGTGCCAGCAGTGAAGTCCTAGCGGGAGGGCGTGTGGCGTTAGATACGCAGTATTTT. It specifies CASSEVLAGGRVALDTQYF.